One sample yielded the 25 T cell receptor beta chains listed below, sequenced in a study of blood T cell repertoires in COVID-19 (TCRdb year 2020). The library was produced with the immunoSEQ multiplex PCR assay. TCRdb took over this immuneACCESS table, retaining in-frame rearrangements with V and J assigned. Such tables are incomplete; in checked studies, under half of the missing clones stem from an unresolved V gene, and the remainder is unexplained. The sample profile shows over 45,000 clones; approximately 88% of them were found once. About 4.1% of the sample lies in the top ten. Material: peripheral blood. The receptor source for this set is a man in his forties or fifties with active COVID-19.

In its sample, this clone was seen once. DNA of the CDR3: TGTGCCACCGCCGGGACAGGGGCTGGAAACACCATATATTTT. This encodes CATAGTGAGNTIYF. The V gene is TRBV10-3, the J gene TRBJ1-3; 10 nucleotides match TRBD1. This CDR3 has 14 residues. Germline V gives CDR1 ENHRY, CDR2 SYGVKD. After removal of 10 bases from V and 2 bases from J, the junction contained 5 bases not matched to a gene.

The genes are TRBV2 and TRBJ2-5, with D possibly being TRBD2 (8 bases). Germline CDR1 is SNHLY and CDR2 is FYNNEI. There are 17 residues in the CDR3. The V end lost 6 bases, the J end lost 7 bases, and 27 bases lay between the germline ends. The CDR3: CASRHEGGGGPFGTQYF. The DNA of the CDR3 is TGTGCCAGCAGACACGAAGGGGGCGGGGGGCCCTTCGGGACCCAGTACTTC.

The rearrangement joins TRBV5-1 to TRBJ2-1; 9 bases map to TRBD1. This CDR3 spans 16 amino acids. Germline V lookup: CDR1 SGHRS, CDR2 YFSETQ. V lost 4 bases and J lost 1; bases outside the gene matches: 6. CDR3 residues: CASSRPGQGSYNEQFF. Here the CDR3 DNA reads TGCGCCAGCAGCCGGCCGGGACAGGGATCCTACAATGAGCAGTTCTTC.

The CDR3 DNA is TGTGCCAGCAGTTTATCGGTGGACAGAGCTTATAATTCACCCCTCCACTTT. It is translated as CASSLSVDRAYNSPLHF. The chain links TRBV27 to TRBJ1-6, with D perhaps TRBD1 (6 bases). This CDR3 comprises 17 residues. CDR1 MNHEY and CDR2 SMNVEV come from the germline V gene (reference sequence). V lost 0 bases to trimming and J lost 4 bases, with 13 bases between them.

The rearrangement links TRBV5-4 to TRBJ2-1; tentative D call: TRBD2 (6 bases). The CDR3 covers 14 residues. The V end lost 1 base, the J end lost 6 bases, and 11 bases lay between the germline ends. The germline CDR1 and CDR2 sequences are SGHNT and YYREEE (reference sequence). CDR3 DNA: TGTGCCAGCAGCTTGAACTCAGCGGGCAATGAGCAGTTCTTC. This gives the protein CASSLNSAGNEQFF.

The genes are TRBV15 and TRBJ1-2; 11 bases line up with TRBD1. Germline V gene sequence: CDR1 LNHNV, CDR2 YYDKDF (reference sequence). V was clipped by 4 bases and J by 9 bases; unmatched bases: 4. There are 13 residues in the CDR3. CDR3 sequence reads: CATSNGQGASYTF. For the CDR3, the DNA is TGTGCCACCAGCAATGGACAGGGGGCAAGCTACACCTTC.

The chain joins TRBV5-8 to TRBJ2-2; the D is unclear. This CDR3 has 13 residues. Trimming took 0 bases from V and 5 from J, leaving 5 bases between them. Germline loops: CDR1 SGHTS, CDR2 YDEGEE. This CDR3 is CASSLVATGELFF. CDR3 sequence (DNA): TGTGCCAGCAGCTTGGTTGCGACCGGGGAGCTGTTTTTT.

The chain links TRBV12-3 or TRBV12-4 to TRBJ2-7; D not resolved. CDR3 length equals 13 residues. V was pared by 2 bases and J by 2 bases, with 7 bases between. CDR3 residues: CASSLWPAYEQYF. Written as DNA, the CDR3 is TGTGCCAGCAGTTTATGGCCAGCCTACGAGCAGTACTTC.

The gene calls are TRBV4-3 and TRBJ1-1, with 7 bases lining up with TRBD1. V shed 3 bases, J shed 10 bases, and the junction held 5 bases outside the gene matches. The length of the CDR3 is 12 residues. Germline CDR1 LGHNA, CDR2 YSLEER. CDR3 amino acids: CASSQTTGTAFF. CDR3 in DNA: TGCGCCAGCAGCCAGACGACAGGGACAGCTTTCTTT.

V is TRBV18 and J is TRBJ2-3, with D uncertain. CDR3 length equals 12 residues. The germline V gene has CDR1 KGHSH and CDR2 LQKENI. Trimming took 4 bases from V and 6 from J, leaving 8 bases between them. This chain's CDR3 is CASSLRSDTQYF. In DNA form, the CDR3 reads TGTGCCAGCTCACTTAGGAGCGATACGCAGTATTTT.

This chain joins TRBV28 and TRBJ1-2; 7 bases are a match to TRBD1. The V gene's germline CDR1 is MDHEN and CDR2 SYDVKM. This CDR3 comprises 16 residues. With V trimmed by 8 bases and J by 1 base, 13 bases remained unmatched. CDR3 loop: CASRPVRDSLNYGYTF. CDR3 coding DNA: TGTGCCAGCCGACCAGTTAGGGACAGTCTTAACTATGGCTACACCTTC.

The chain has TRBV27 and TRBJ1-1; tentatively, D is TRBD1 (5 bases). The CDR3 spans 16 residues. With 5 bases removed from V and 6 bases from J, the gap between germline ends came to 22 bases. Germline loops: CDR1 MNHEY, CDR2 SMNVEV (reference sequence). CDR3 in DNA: TGTGCCAGCAGTCCCAGACAGACTCCCTACGAGGCTGAAGCTTTCTTT. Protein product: CASSPRQTPYEAEAFF.

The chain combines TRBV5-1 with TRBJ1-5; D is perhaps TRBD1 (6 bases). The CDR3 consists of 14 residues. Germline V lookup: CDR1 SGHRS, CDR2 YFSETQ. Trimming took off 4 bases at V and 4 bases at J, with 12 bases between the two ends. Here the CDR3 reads CASSADTGNQPQHF. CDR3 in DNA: TGCGCCAGCAGCGCCGATACAGGGAATCAGCCCCAGCATTTT. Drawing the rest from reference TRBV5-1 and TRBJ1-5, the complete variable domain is KAGVTQTPRYLIKTRGQQVTLSCSPISGHRSVSWYQQTPGQGLQFLFEYFSETQRNKGNFPGRFSGRQFSNSRSEMNVSTLELGDSALYLCASSADTGNQPQHFGDGTRLSIL.

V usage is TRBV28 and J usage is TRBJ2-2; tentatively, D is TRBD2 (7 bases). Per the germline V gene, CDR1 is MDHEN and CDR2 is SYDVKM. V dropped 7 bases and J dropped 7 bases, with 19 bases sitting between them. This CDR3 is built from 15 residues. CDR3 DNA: TGTGCCAGCACTCGTGGGGGGGCGCGTAGCGGGGAGCTGTTTTTT. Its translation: CASTRGGARSGELFF. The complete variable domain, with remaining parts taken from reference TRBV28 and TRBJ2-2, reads DVKVTQSSRYLVKRTGEKVFLECVQDMDHENMFWYRQDPGLGLRLIYFSYDVKMKEKGDIPEGYSVSREKKERFSLILESASTNQTSMYLCASTRGGARSGELFFGEGSRLTVL.

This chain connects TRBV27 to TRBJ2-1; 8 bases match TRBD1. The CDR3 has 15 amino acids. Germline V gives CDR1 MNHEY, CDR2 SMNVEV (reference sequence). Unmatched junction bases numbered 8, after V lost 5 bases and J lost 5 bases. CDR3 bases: TGTGCCAGCAGTCTCGGGACAGGACCTAACAATGAGCAGTTCTTC. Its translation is CASSLGTGPNNEQFF.

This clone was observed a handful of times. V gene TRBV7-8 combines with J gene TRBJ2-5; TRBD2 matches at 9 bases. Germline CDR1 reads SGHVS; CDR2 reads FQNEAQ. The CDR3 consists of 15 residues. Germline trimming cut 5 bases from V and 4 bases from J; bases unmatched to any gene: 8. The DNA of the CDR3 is TGTGCCAGCAGCCTTAGCGGGGGCGTCGGAGAGACCCAGTACTTC. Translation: CASSLSGGVGETQYF.

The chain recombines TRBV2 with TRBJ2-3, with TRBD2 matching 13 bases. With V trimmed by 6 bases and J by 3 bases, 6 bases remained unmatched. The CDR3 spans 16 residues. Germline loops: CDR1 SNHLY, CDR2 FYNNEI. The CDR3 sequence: CASRPGLAGATDTQYF. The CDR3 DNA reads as TGTGCCAGCAGGCCAGGACTAGCGGGGGCAACAGATACGCAGTATTTT.

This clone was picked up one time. CDR3 nucleotides: TGTGCCAGCAGTCCAGGACTAGCGGGGGTGGGTTTACGAGTCACAGATACGCAGTATTTT. The encoded protein is CASSPGLAGVGLRVTDTQYF. The rearrangement uses TRBV27 and TRBJ2-3; 13 bases agree with TRBD2. V dropped 5 bases and J dropped 2; count of bases not matched to a gene: 16. Germline CDR1 MNHEY, CDR2 SMNVEV (reference sequence). The CDR3 length is 20 residues.

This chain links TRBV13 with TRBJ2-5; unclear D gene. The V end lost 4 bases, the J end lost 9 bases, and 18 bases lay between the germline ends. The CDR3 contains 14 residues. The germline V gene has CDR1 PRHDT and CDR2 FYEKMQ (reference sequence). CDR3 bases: TGTGCCAGCAGCTGCCCGTGGCCCCGGGTGGCCCAGTACTTC. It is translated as CASSCPWPRVAQYF.

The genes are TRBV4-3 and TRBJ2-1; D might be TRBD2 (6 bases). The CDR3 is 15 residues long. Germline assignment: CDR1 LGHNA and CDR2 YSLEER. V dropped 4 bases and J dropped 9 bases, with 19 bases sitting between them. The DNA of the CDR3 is TGCGCCAGCAGCCCGACTAGGACTATCACGGGTGAGCAGTTCTTC. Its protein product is CASSPTRTITGEQFF.

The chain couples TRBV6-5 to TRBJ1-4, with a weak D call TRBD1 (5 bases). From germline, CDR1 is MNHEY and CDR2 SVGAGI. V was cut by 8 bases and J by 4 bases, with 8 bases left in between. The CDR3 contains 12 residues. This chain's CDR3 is CASSGFNEKLFF. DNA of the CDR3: TGTGCCAGCTCAGGGTTTAATGAAAAACTGTTTTTT.

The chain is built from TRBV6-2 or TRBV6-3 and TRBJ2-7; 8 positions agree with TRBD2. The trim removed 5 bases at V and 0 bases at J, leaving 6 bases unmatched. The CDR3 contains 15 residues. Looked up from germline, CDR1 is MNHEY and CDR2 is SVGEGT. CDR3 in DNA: TGTGCCAGCAGTCCCCGGCGGGGGGTCTCCTACGAGCAGTACTTC. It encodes CASSPRRGVSYEQYF.

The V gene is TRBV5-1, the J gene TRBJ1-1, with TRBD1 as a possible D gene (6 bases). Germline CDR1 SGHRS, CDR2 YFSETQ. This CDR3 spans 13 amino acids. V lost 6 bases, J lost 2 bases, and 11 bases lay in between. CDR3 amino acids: CASKLQGNTEAFF. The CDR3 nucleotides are TGCGCCAGCAAGCTACAGGGTAACACTGAAGCTTTCTTT.

The CDR3: CASSLVRSYEQYF. The CDR3, as DNA: TGTGCCAGCAGCTTAGTCAGGTCCTACGAGCAGTACTTC. The rearrangement uses TRBV7-9 and TRBJ2-7; no definite D call. Trimming left V 1 base short and J 1 base short, with 5 bases between. CDR1 is SEHNR and CDR2 is FQNEAQ in the germline V gene (reference sequence). The CDR3 consists of 13 residues.

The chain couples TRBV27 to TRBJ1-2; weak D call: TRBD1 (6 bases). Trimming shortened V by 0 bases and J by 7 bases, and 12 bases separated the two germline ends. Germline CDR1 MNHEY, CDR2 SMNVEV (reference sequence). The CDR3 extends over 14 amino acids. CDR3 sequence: CASSLSQGRRGYTF. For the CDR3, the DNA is TGTGCCAGCAGTTTATCACAGGGACGTCGTGGCTACACCTTC.